Listed here is a single T cell receptor (beta chain). Its antigen is not yet known. There are no base qualities to consult, and no much larger clone falls within one base. Systemically healthy Caucasian individuals from Russia, 35 to 50 in total and aged roughly 6 to 90 years, were included as donors. Each donor gave 9.5 to 10 milliliters of peripheral blood, drawn into EDTA-treated Vacutainer tubes. Ficoll-Paque density-gradient centrifugation was used to isolate PBMCs, with at least 6 million per sample. Total RNA was extracted from PBMCs with Trizol reagent, with at least 6 micrograms obtained per sample. Naive CD45RAhigh/CD27high T cell percentages were measured by flow cytometry on a PBMC aliquot from every donor. The sample is drawn from a study of blood T cells in healthy people across ages (dated by TCRdb to the mid-2010s). As for the study more broadly: In model experiments, template switching captured roughly one uniquely barcoded TCR beta cDNA molecule for every two T cells. Age-related changes in TCR beta repertoire diversity were measured in the study by deep sequencing normalized with unique cDNA molecular identifiers. The donors were split into four age groups: young (average about 15 years), middle-aged (around 37), aged (over 55) and long-lived (approximately 80). Donors of different ages were randomly distributed across sequencing lanes to avoid experimental bias. The study analyzed two additional independent replicas of 1 million unique cDNA reads from the same blood draw for two donors, one aged 18 to 29 and one aged 80 or older.

Trimming takes 0 bases off V and 6 bases off J; junction bases not matched to a gene: 4. The CDR3 starts with the cysteine, ends with the phenylalanine, and has 17 residues. The CDR3 DNA has 51 bases and is translated from base 1. The germline V gene (reference sequence) provides CDR1 LGHDT and CDR2 YNNKEL. The paper's findings and limits, for the study overall: The percentage of naive T cells measured by flow cytometry correlated strongly with observed TCR beta diversity. Since profiling was done on bulk unsorted PBMCs, naive and antigen-experienced compartments could not be conclusively compared. As age increased, observed TCR beta diversity per million T cells dropped in a roughly linear way, and a significant reduction was already evident by age around 41. Because donor CMV infection status was unknown, age-related changes in expanded clonotypes were potentially confounded. Estimates of total diversity based on one million sequenced T cells were regarded as lower bounds and as underestimates. Compared with the aged group, more naive CD4+ T cells, fewer expanded clones and increased TCR diversity were shown by the long-lived group, suggesting age selection.

Libraries were built with 5' RACE. Sequencing instrument: Illumina HiSeq 2500. A second PCR of roughly 7 to 11 cycles was performed with a sample-barcoded 5' primer and a J-beta primer mix. A unique molecular identifier was introduced onto each TCR beta cDNA molecule by a template-switch 5' adaptor carrying 12 random nucleotides. At least 2.5 million CDR3-containing paired-end reads were obtained from each sample. All of the RNA was converted into first-strand cDNA using the Mint cDNA synthesis kit, with a TRBC-specific oligonucleotide serving as the primer. After uracil-DNA glycosylase treatment, a first 18-cycle PCR used universal primers M1SS and BC2_uni_R on all cDNA. For the original study's pipeline: For normalization, 1 million high-quality reads, each with a distinct molecular identifier, were randomly selected from each sample. Instead of being binned into consensus sequences, reads that shared molecular identifiers were thrown out. MiTCR, with a Q25 quality threshold and the strictest error-elimination algorithm, was used for CDR3 identification, clonotype clustering and error correction. Lower-bound total TCR beta diversity was estimated with a nonparametric unseen species model using Euler transformation. The public reads were quality trimmed at Q25 with fastp and then assembled into clones with MiXCR by TCRdb, keeping productive beta chains. Every distinct CDR3 protein forms one entry, paired with its most common genes and DNA. For this entry, the V and J calls and clone size follow TCRdb and not the study's own pipeline. The sample table holds nearly 800,000 distinct CDR3 sequences, of which around 50% were seen once. Around a quarter of the sample is taken by the ten largest.

The rearrangement combines TRBV3-1 with TRBJ2-4, and TRBD2 aligns with 14 junction nucleotides. This receptor was identified in a man aged 35 to 55 in good health. Sequencing used blood. The CDR3 sequence is CASSQDPGTSGRNIQYF. Here is the DNA: TGTGCCAGCAGCCAAGATCCCGGGACTAGCGGGAGAAACATTCAGTACTTC.